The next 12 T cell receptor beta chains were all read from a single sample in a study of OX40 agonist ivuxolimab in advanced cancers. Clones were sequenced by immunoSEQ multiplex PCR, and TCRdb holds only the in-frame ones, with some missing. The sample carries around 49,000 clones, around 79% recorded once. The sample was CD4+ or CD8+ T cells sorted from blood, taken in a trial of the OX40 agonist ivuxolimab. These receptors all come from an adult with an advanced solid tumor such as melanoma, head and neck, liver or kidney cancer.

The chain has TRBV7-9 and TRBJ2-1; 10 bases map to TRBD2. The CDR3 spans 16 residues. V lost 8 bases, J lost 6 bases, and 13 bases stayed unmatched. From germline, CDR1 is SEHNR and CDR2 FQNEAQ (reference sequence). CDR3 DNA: TGTGCCAGCCGCTATGTCCTAGCGGGAGTGGGCAATGAGCAGTTCTTC. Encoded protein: CASRYVLAGVGNEQFF.

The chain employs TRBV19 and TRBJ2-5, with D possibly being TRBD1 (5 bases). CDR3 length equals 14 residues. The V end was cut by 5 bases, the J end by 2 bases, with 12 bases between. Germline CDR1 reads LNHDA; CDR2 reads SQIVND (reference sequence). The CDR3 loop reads CASSGQTFQETQYF. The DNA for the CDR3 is TGTGCCAGTAGTGGACAAACCTTTCAAGAGACCCAGTACTTC.

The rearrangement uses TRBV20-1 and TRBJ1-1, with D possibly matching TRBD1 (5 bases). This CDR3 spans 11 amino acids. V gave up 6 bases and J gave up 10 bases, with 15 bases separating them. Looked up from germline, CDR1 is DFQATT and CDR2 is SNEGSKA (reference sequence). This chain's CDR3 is CSASRERGAFF. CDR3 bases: TGCAGTGCGTCTCGGGAGAGGGGAGCTTTCTTT.

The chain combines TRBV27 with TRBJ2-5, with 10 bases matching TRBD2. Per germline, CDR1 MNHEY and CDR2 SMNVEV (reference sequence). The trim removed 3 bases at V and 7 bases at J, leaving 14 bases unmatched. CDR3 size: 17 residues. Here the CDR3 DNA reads TGTGCCAGCAGTTTGCACGGACGGACTAGCGGAGACCGGACCCAGTACTTC. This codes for CASSLHGRTSGDRTQYF.

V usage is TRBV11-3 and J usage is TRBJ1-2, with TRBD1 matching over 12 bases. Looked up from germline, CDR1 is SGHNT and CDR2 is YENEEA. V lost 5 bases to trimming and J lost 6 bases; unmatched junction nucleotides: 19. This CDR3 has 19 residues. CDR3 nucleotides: TGTGCCAGCAGCCCCGAGAGTCCCCGGGACAGGGGGCGCGGGAATGGCTACACCTTC. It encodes CASSPESPRDRGRGNGYTF.

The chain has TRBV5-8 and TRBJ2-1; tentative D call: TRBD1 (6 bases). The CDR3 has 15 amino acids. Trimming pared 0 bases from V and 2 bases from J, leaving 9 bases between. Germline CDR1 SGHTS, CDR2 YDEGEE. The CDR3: CASSLGGLPYNEQFF. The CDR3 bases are TGTGCCAGCAGCTTGGGGGGGCTCCCCTACAATGAGCAGTTCTTC.

The CDR3 loop reads CASSSRTSPYEQYF. CDR3 sequence (DNA): TGTGCCAGCAGTTCCCGGACTTCACCCTACGAGCAGTACTTC. The chain combines TRBV5-4 with TRBJ2-7; perhaps TRBD2 as D (5 bases). Trimming removed 5 bases from V and 2 bases from J, with 14 bases in between. The CDR3 consists of 14 residues. Per the germline V gene, CDR1 is SGHNT and CDR2 is YYREEE (reference sequence). Full variable domain (rest looked up from reference TRBV5-4 and TRBJ2-7): ETGVTQSPTHLIKTRGQQVTLRCSSQSGHNTVSWYQQALGQGPQFIFQYYREEENGRGNFPPRFSGLQFPNYSSELNVNALELDDSALYLCASSSRTSPYEQYFGPGTRLTVT.

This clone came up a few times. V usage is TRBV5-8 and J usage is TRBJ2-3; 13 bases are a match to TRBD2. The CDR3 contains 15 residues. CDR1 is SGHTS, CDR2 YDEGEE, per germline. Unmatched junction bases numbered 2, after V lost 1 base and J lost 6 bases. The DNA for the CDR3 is TGTGCCAGCAGCTTGCGGACTAGCGGGAGTGATACGCAGTATTTT. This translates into CASSLRTSGSDTQYF.

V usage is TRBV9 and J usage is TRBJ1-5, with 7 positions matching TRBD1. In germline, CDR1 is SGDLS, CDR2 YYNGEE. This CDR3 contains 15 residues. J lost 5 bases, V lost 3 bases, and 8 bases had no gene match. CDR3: CASSAGDSGDQPQHF. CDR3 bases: TGTGCCAGCAGCGCGGGGGACAGCGGTGATCAGCCCCAGCATTTT.

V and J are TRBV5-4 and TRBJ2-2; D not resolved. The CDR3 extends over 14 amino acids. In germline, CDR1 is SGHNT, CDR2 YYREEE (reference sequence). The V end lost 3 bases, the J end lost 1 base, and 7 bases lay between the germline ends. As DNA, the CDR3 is TGTGCCAGCAGCTATACTATGAACACCGGGGAGCTGTTTTTT. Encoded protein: CASSYTMNTGELFF. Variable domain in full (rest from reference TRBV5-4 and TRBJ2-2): ETGVTQSPTHLIKTRGQQVTLRCSSQSGHNTVSWYQQALGQGPQFIFQYYREEENGRGNFPPRFSGLQFPNYSSELNVNALELDDSALYLCASSYTMNTGELFFGEGSRLTVL.

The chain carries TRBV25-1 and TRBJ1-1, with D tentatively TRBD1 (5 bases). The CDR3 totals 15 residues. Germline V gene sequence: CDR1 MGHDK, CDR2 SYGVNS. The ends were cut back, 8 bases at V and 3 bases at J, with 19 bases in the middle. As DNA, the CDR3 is TGTGCCAGCTGTCAGGGAAATAAGATTGACACTGAAGCTTTCTTT. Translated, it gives CASCQGNKIDTEAFF.

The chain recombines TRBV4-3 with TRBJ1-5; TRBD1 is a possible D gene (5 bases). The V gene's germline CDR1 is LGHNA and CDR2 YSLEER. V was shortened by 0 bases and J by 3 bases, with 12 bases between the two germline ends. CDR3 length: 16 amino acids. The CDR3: CASSQDFQGFNQPQHF. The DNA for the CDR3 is TGCGCCAGCAGCCAAGATTTCCAGGGCTTCAATCAGCCCCAGCATTTT.